This TCR beta chain was captured in a study of T cell responses to AZD1222 COVID-19 vaccine. Study-level background: Whether given at about 4 or about 12 weeks, second doses were pooled. Study outcomes and limitations: Recipients of two AZD1222 doses showed rising Spike-specific TCR breadth and depth. Possibly, clonal diversity was underestimated; donors were largely white British and included more females. Among those given AZD1222, only 6 or 7 were seropositive at baseline.

As regards this clone: Its antigen is unidentified.

In germline, CDR1 is MNHEY, CDR2 SMNVEV (reference sequence). Trimming removed 3 bases at V and 5 bases at J, with 13 bases between. This CDR3 has 14 residues. The method was immunoSEQ multiplex PCR; TCRdb's version includes in-frame clones alone and lacks a portion of them. The sample holds about 110,000 clones; roughly nine tenths are singletons and the top ten take roughly 1.6%. The receptor comes from an adult in good health. The sample here was peripheral blood, taken on day 0 of AZD1222 vaccination. This chain uses TRBV27 with TRBJ1-1, with unresolved D. Here the CDR3 DNA reads TGTGCCAGCAGTTTGGGAGGTTGGGGTACTGAAGCTTTCTTT. Protein: CASSLGGWGTEAFF.